What follows are 30 T cell receptor beta chains derived from one specimen sequenced in a study of post-analysis software for immune sequencing data. Study-wide results and limits: Patients carried five TRBV segments more frequently than controls did, and TRBV5-6, TRBV5-1 and TRBV20-1 were among them.

These TCRs' antigens remain unknown. Tagging with unique molecular identifiers was a feature of the TCR beta cDNA libraries. TCRdb called the PCR reads again in MiXCR, with one record for every CDR3 protein. Among about 770,000 distinct CDR3 sequences, roughly 50% were seen once, and the ten largest hold roughly 4.9%. The specimen was blood. These receptors originate from a girl aged 5 to 17 with multiple sclerosis.

This clonotype has just a few counts. This rearrangement joins TRBV29-1 to TRBJ2-4; perhaps TRBD1 as D (6 bases). The DNA end lines up better with TRBJ2-7; the J call may be wrong. Germline CDR1 reads SQVTM; CDR2 reads ANQGSEA. The length of the CDR3 is 12 residues. CDR3 in DNA: TGCAGCGTTGATTTGACAGGAGGCGAGCAGTACTTC. Protein product: CSVDLTGGEQYF.

The V call is TRBV7-9, the J call TRBJ2-5; D is possibly TRBD2 (5 bases). This CDR3 is 15 amino acids long. The germline gives CDR1 SEHNR, CDR2 FQNEAQ (reference sequence). The germline V and J ends were trimmed by 5 bases and 5 bases, with 18 bases remaining between them. The CDR3 region is CASSPWDSRGETQYF. The CDR3 DNA follows: TGTGCCAGCAGCCCCTGGGATAGTAGAGGGGAGACCCAGTACTTC.

The genes are TRBV7-8 and TRBJ2-7; 7 bases line up with TRBD1. The J call is doubtful: the DNA matches TRBJ2-5 better. Germline V gene lookup returns CDR1 SGHVS and CDR2 FQNEAQ. CDR3 length: 15 amino acids. The chain's CDR3 is CASSLQGQAGETQYF. CDR3 nucleotides: TGTGCCAGCAGCCTCCAAGGACAGGCCGGAGAGACCCAGTACTTC.

This clonotype showed up just a few times. The genes are TRBV20-1 and TRBJ2-4, with TRBD2 matching over 7 bases. The tail of the sequence fits TRBJ2-7 better, so the J call may be wrong. The length of the CDR3 is 15 residues. Germline loops: CDR1 DFQATT, CDR2 SNEGSKA (reference sequence). CDR3 loop: CSAYKIEGRANEQYF. CDR3 coding DNA: TGCAGTGCTTACAAAATCGAGGGGAGGGCCAACGAGCAGTACTTC.

The chain links TRBV20-1 to TRBJ2-7; 7 nucleotides agree with TRBD2. The J segment lost 0 bases and the V segment lost 3 bases, leaving 8 bases of the junction unmatched. The CDR3 length is 15 residues. Germline CDR1 is DFQATT and CDR2 is SNEGSKA (reference sequence). The CDR3 sequence: CSARPQRTSSYEQYF. For the CDR3, the DNA is TGCAGTGCTAGGCCCCAGAGGACTAGCTCCTACGAGCAGTACTTC.

This clonotype was observed once. The genes are TRBV7-2 and TRBJ2-2; D gene uncertain. Deletions cut 4 bases from V and 1 base from J, with 10 bases between. Germline CDR1 is SGHTA and CDR2 is FQGNSA. The CDR3 length is 15 residues. For the CDR3, the DNA is TGTGCCAGCAGCTCGACCCCGGGGAACACCGGGGAGCTGTTTTTT. Protein product: CASSSTPGNTGELFF.

The chain uses TRBV3-1 and TRBJ2-7, with no clear D. Between the trimmed V and J ends, which lost 7 bases and 3 bases, there was a span of 13 bases. CDR3 length: 13 amino acids. Germline V gives CDR1 LGHDT, CDR2 YNNKEL (reference sequence). In DNA form, the CDR3 reads TGTGCCAGCACCACCGGAGAACACTACGAGCAGTACTTC. This translates into CASTTGEHYEQYF.

The CDR3 spells CASSVALSGSTDTQYF. The CDR3 DNA reads TGTGCCAGCAGCGTAGCTTTGAGCGGTAGCACAGATACGCAGTATTTT. The gene calls are TRBV9 and TRBJ2-3; possible D gene TRBD2, 5 bases. V gave up 0 bases and J gave up 0 bases, with 11 bases separating them. The germline V gene has CDR1 SGDLS and CDR2 YYNGEE. The CDR3 sequence is 16 residues long.

The V gene is TRBV29-1, the J gene TRBJ2-7; 7 bases map to TRBD1. CDR1 SQVTM and CDR2 ANQGSEA come from the germline V gene. With 1 base clipped from V and 0 bases from J, the junction kept 6 bases outside the gene matches. The CDR3 runs to 15 residues. The CDR3, as DNA: TGCAGCGTTGAAGCCCCGACAGGGTTCTCCTACGAGCAGTACTTC. This translates into CSVEAPTGFSYEQYF.

This clonotype turned up a few times. The rearrangement joins TRBV29-1 to TRBJ2-7; D possibly uses TRBD1 or TRBD2 (6 bases each). The CDR3 length is 13 residues. With 6 bases removed from V and 1 base from J, the gap between germline ends came to 13 bases. Germline V gene lookup returns CDR1 SQVTM and CDR2 ANQGSEA. In nucleotides, the CDR3 is TGCAGCGTCGGGGGACACCAGTCCTACGAGCAGTACTTC. It encodes CSVGGHQSYEQYF.

This clonotype was seen many times. This sequence joins TRBV6-5 and TRBJ2-1; no firm D call. This CDR3 contains 11 residues. Germline CDR1 and CDR2: MNHEY and SVGAGI. V was clipped by 6 bases and J by 9 bases, with 9 bases between them. CDR3: CASSEGREQFF. In DNA form, the CDR3 reads TGTGCCAGCAGCGAAGGTCGTGAGCAGTTCTTC.

This clonotype was found once. The chain employs TRBV2 and TRBJ2-5; D is uncertain. The CDR3 runs to 13 residues. Germline lookup yields CDR1 SNHLY and CDR2 FYNNEI. V lost 3 bases and J 1 base, leaving 6 bases between the germline ends. CDR3 in amino acids: CASSEGIQETQYF. The CDR3 DNA reads TGTGCCAGCAGTGAGGGGATCCAAGAGACCCAGTACTTC.

This clonotype came up a few times. This chain joins TRBV29-1 and TRBJ2-5; D is uncertain. The ends were cut back, 4 bases at V and 0 bases at J, with 12 bases in the middle. This CDR3 contains 14 residues. Germline V gene lookup returns CDR1 SQVTM and CDR2 ANQGSEA. The CDR3 DNA follows: TGCAGCGTTGTGGCCCCGTCCCACCAAGAGACCCAGTACTTC. This encodes CSVVAPSHQETQYF.

V is TRBV29-1 and J is TRBJ1-2; D unresolved. The V and J ends lost 8 bases and 8 bases respectively, with 12 bases between them. The CDR3 contains 10 residues. Germline V gene data show CDR1 as SQVTM and CDR2 as ANQGSEA. The CDR3: CSSLGRGYTF. The CDR3 DNA reads TGCAGCTCGCTGGGAAGGGGCTACACCTTC.

The rearrangement uses TRBV6-2 or TRBV6-3 and TRBJ2-3; 7 positions agree with TRBD2. The CDR3 loop spans 15 amino acids. Germline V lookup: CDR1 MNHEY, CDR2 SVGEGT. The V gene end was trimmed by 2 bases and the J gene end by 5 bases; junction bases not matched to a gene: 7. The DNA of the CDR3 is TGTGCCAGCAGTTACGGCGGGAGTGAAAAAGATACGCAGTATTTT. As protein: CASSYGGSEKDTQYF.

This clonotype turned up a few times. The CDR3: CSARDESGRGTNYGYTF. In DNA, the CDR3 is TGCAGTGCTAGAGATGAGTCCGGCAGGGGGACGAACTATGGCTACACCTTC. The chain uses TRBV20-1 and TRBJ1-2; TRBD1 matches 7 bases. Germline V lookup: CDR1 DFQATT, CDR2 SNEGSKA (reference sequence). CDR3 length equals 17 residues. The ends lost 0 bases at V and 2 bases at J; junction bases unmatched: 12.

The chain couples TRBV15 to TRBJ2-1, with TRBD2 matching over 11 bases. V was pared by 0 bases and J by 8 bases, with 6 bases of the junction left unmatched. The CDR3 runs 16 residues. Germline V lookup: CDR1 LNHNV, CDR2 YYDKDF (reference sequence). This CDR3 is CATSRDGLAGGHEQFF. Written as DNA, the CDR3 is TGTGCCACCAGCAGAGATGGGCTAGCGGGAGGTCATGAGCAGTTCTTC.

The gene calls are TRBV12-3 or TRBV12-4 and TRBJ1-2; D is undetermined. The V and J ends lost 7 bases and 6 bases respectively, with 15 bases between them. There are 13 residues in the CDR3. In nucleotides, the CDR3 is TGTGCCAGCACAATATCCCCGGGCCATGGCTACACCTTC. It yields the protein CASTISPGHGYTF.

The J gene is TRBJ1-2, the V gene TRBV18; tentative D call: TRBD1 (5 bases). The germline V gene encodes CDR1 KGHSH and CDR2 LQKENI. This CDR3 spans 13 amino acids. Trimming removed 8 bases at V and 2 bases at J, with 12 bases between. This chain's CDR3 is CASKPQGNYGYTF. The CDR3 DNA is TGTGCCAGCAAACCTCAGGGAAACTATGGCTACACCTTC.

This rearrangement joins TRBV4-1 to TRBJ2-1; the match to TRBD2 covers 7 bases. Trimming took 0 bases from V and 3 from J; bases not matched to a gene: 11. CDR1 and CDR2 (germline): MGHRA, YSYEKL. This CDR3 comprises 18 residues. Here the CDR3 reads CASSQDLVGLAVYNEQFF. CDR3 sequence (DNA): TGCGCCAGCAGCCAAGATCTCGTGGGGCTAGCGGTCTACAATGAGCAGTTCTTC.

This chain connects TRBV12-3 or TRBV12-4 to TRBJ2-3; no definite D call. Trimming removed 1 base at V and 5 bases at J, with 19 bases between. The CDR3 loop spans 17 amino acids. CDR3 in amino acids: CASSLVMALSPQDTQYF. CDR3 DNA: TGTGCCAGCAGTTTAGTAATGGCCCTCTCCCCGCAAGATACGCAGTATTTT.

As for this clonotype: It may be a read error: a sequence one base away is much more abundant. The rearrangement links TRBV5-1 to TRBJ2-5; a weak D match, TRBD1 (5 bases). The V end lost 2 bases, the J end lost 4 bases, and 18 bases lay between the germline ends. Germline V gene data show CDR1 as SGHRS and CDR2 as YFSETQ. This CDR3 contains 16 residues. The CDR3 bases are TGCGCCAGCAGCTTCCACCCTACGACAGTACGAGAGACCCAGTACTTC. Translated, it gives CASSFHPTTVRETQYF. The complete variable domain, with remaining parts taken from reference TRBV5-1 and TRBJ2-5, reads KAGVTQTPRYLIKTRGQQVTLSCSPISGHRSVSWYQQTPGQGLQFLFEYFSETQRNKGNFPGRFSGRQFSNSRSEMNVSTLELGDSALYLCASSFHPTTVRETQYFGPGTRLLVL.

This sequence joins TRBV15 and TRBJ2-2, with D perhaps matching TRBD2 (5 bases). The V end lost 0 bases, the J end lost 8 bases, and 13 bases lay between the germline ends. CDR1 and CDR2 from the germline V gene are LNHNV and YYDKDF (reference sequence). This CDR3 is built from 15 residues. CDR3 sequence (DNA): TGTGCCACCAGCAGAGATACGGGGTTGACGGGGGAGCTGTTTTTT. Translating it yields CATSRDTGLTGELFF.

As for this clonotype: Germline is not matched at one junction end, which may reflect a read error. The chain combines TRBV27 with TRBJ1-2; D remains ambiguous. This CDR3 region has 13 residues. Germline V CDR1 and CDR2: MNHEY, SMNVEV (reference sequence). CDR3 DNA sequence: TGCGCCAGCTCCAAGATGGAGGGCGGTGGCTACACCTTC. It specifies CASSKMEGGGYTF.

In this sample, this clonotype turned up a few times. The chain joins TRBV11-1 to TRBJ2-6; no clear D. The CDR3 is 14 amino acids. Germline CDR1 is SGHAT and CDR2 is FQDESV (reference sequence). Deletions cut 7 bases from V and 0 bases from J, with 7 bases between. The CDR3, as DNA: TGTGCCAGCACCAAGATCTCTGGGGCCAACGTCCTGACTTTC. This codes for CASTKISGANVLTF. Looking up the rest from reference TRBV11-1 and TRBJ2-6 gives the full variable domain: EAEVAQSPRYKITEKSQAVAFWCDPISGHATLYWYRQILGQGPELLVQFQDESVVDDSQLPKDRFSAERLKGVDSTLKIQPAELGDSAMYLCASTKISGANVLTFGAGSRLTVL.

The chain carries TRBV2 and TRBJ2-3, with a possible D match to TRBD2 (6 bases). The length of the CDR3 is 13 residues. Germline V gene data show CDR1 as SNHLY and CDR2 as FYNNEI. V shed 9 bases and J shed 1 base, with 11 bases lying between them. DNA for the CDR3: TGTGCCAGACGGGAGTGGGGCACAGATACGCAGTATTTT. Translation: CARREWGTDTQYF. The whole variable domain, remainder taken from reference TRBV2 and TRBJ2-3, is EPEVTQTPSHQVTQMGQEVILRCVPISNHLYFYWYRQILGQKVEFLVSFYNNEISEKSEIFDDQFSVERPDGSNFTLKIRSTKLEDSAMYFCARREWGTDTQYFGPGTRLTVL.

As to this clonotype: Germline is not matched at one junction end, which may reflect a read error. The gene calls are TRBV6-5 and TRBJ2-3; D possibly matches TRBD1 or TRBD2 (5 bases each). The CDR3 sequence is 15 residues long. CDR1 and CDR2 from the germline V gene are MNHEY and SVGAGI. CDR3 in amino acids: CVSSRGTQATDTQYF. The CDR3 nucleotides read TGTGTCAGCAGTCGTGGGACGCAAGCTACAGATACGCAGTATTTT.

Only a few counts were recorded for this clonotype. This chain uses TRBV12-3 or TRBV12-4 with TRBJ2-5; the D gene could be TRBD1 or TRBD2 (5 bases each). The length of the CDR3 is 14 residues. Trimming cost V 7 bases and J 2 bases, with 14 bases left between them. CDR3 in DNA: TGTGCCAGCAACTCGGGACCCATACAAGAGACCCAGTACTTC. Protein sequence: CASNSGPIQETQYF.

The sample holds one count of this clonotype. The J gene is TRBJ2-7, the V gene TRBV20-1; no reliable D call. Germline V gene sequence: CDR1 DFQATT, CDR2 SNEGSKA (reference sequence). The CDR3 is 15 residues long. The V and J ends lost 2 bases and 2 bases respectively, with 16 bases between them. CDR3 coding DNA: TGCAGTGCTAGACCCCTCCACCTTCCCACCTACGAGCAGTACTTC. Protein sequence: CSARPLHLPTYEQYF.

The rearrangement uses TRBV20-1 and TRBJ2-7; 9 nucleotides agree with TRBD2. V lost 0 bases to trimming and J lost 0 bases; unmatched junction nucleotides: 3. The CDR3 consists of 15 residues. The germline V gene has CDR1 DFQATT and CDR2 SNEGSKA (reference sequence). CDR3 in DNA: TGCAGTGCTAGAGACCCTAGCGGGGTCTCCTACGAGCAGTACTTC. Residues: CSARDPSGVSYEQYF.